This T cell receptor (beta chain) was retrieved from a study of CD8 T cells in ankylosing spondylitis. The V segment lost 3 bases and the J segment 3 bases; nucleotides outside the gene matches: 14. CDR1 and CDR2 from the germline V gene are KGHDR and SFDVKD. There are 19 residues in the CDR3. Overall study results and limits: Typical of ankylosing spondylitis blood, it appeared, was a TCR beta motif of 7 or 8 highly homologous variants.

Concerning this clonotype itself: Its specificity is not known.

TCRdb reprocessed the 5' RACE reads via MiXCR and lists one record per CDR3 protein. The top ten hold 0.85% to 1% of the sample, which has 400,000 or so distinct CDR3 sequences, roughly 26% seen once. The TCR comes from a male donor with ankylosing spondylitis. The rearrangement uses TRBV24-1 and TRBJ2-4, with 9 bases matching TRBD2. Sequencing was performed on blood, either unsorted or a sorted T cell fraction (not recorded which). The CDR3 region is CATSDPGIAGGKDKNIQYF. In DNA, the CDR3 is TGTGCCACCAGTGATCCCGGAATCGCGGGAGGGAAAGACAAAAACATTCAGTACTTC.